This T cell receptor (beta chain) is from a study of T-cell reconstitution after alpha-beta-depleted transplantation in children. The study, taken as a whole, reports: Newly produced T cells mostly provided counts and TCRbeta diversity after one year, as hyperexpanded clones declined. Several hundred expanded graft clones reportedly supplied alpha-beta T cells about two months after transplant.

The CDR3 has 11 amino acids. V was clipped by 6 bases and J by 6 bases, with 12 bases between them. Germline-derived CDR1 and CDR2 are DFQATT and SNEGSKA (reference sequence). Unique molecular identifiers were incorporated into the prepared TCRbeta library. Using its own MiXCR run on the PCR reads, TCRdb lists one record per CDR3 protein. The sample holds around 450,000 distinct CDR3 sequences, over 40% seen once. In its sample, this clonotype was seen many times. Its antigen remains unknown. The TCR was taken from a girl aged 2-15 years with aplastic anemia, due to receive a stem cell transplant. The rearrangement links TRBV20-1 to TRBJ2-7; D perhaps matches TRBD1 (6 bases). Here the sequenced sample was PBMCs, taken before TCRalphabeta/CD19-depleted stem cell transplant. The chain's CDR3 is CSAPGQLEQYF. DNA of the CDR3: TGCAGTGCACCAGGACAGCTCGAGCAGTACTTC.